The TCR beta chain described here comes from a study of T-cell memory formation after mild COVID-19. The CDR3 sequence is 14 residues long. Germline CDR1 and CDR2: MGHDK and SYGVNS. V was trimmed by 6 bases and J by 5 bases, leaving 16 bases between them. TCRdb passed the 5' RACE reads through MiXCR, listing each CDR3 protein once. The sample includes 68,000 or so distinct CDR3 sequences, over 15% of them seen just once. The sequenced sample consisted of PBMCs or a T cell subset sorted from them (not recorded which). The origin of this receptor is an adult woman who had mild COVID-19 (a few samples of this study predate the infection). Cell type and time point are not known. This chain uses TRBV25-1 with TRBJ1-1; maybe TRBD1 (5 bases). CDR3 nucleotides: TGTGCCAGCAGGCCCCAGGGAGAGGTGACTGAAGCTTTCTTT. This codes for CASRPQGEVTEAFF.